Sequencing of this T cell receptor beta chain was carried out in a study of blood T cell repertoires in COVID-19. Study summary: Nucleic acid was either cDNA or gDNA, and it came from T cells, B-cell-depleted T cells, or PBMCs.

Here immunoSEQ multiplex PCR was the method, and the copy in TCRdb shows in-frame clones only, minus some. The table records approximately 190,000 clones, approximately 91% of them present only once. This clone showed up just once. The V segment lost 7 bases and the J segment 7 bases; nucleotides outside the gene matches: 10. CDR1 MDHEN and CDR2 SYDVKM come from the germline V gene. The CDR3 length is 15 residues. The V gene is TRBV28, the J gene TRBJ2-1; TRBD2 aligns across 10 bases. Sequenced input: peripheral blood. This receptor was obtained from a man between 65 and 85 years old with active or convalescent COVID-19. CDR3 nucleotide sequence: TGTGCCAGCAACCTAGCGGGAGAATTAAGGAATGAGCAGTTCTTC. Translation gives CASNLAGELRNEQFF.